The present entry profiles one T cell receptor beta chain with its context. As originally analysed: Researchers report that nucleated cell counts were estimated from reference gene primer amplification. The method was immunoSEQ multiplex PCR; TCRdb's version includes in-frame clones alone and lacks a portion of them. V and J calls and clone size follow that table, whereas D and trimming were derived from the DNA. Counted here are roughly 250,000 clones, over 80% occurring once; the ten biggest clones make up around 2.6%. Participants reported their clinical history, and cohort assignment relied on those reports. These data originate in a study of blood T cell repertoires in COVID-19. Study-level background: From the United States, Italy and Spain came samples of acute and convalescent COVID-19.

This clonotype originated in a woman between 25 and 40 years old with acute COVID-19. Sequencing used PBMCs or T cells enriched from blood (not recorded which).

CDR3 in amino acids: CASSFGLAGDTQYF. The CDR3, as DNA: TGCGCCAGCAGCTTCGGACTAGCGGGAGATACGCAGTATTTT. J is TRBJ2-3 and V is TRBV5-1; 11 bases agree with TRBD2. Germline CDR1 SGHRS, CDR2 YFSETQ. This CDR3 region has 14 residues. V was clipped by 2 bases and J by 5 bases; unmatched bases: 1.